The present T cell receptor (beta chain) was sequenced within a study of T cell repertoires in cytomegalovirus infection. Study details: Evidence of both CMV infection and a matching HLA type came from public TCR beta signatures.

Germline loops: CDR1 SQVTM, CDR2 ANQGSEA. This CDR3 contains 15 residues. Trimming removed 1 base at V and 0 bases at J, with 12 bases between. TCRdb redid the calling of the reads with MiXCR, one entry per CDR3 protein. Of fewer than 1,000,000 distinct CDR3 sequences listed, approximately 30% are singletons. About this clonotype itself: Its antigen is unidentified.

Study-level points and caveats: There were HLA-C-restricted CMV-specific TCR beta clonotypes dominating the ex vivo response. Summed frequency of shared TCR beta families picked out CMV carriers who also had the relevant HLA.

The rearrangement uses TRBV29-1 and TRBJ1-1; TRBD1 might be the D (5 bases). The TCR originated in a human donor in good health (CMV status not recorded). Some clones in this sample may be carry-over from other donors' samples. The sample in question was cultured CD8+ T cells from PBMCs, obtained from culture after CMV antigen stimulation. The CDR3 sequence is CSVEAWGGMNTEAFF. The CDR3 DNA sequence: TGCAGCGTTGAAGCGTGGGGGGGGATGAACACTGAAGCTTTCTTT.